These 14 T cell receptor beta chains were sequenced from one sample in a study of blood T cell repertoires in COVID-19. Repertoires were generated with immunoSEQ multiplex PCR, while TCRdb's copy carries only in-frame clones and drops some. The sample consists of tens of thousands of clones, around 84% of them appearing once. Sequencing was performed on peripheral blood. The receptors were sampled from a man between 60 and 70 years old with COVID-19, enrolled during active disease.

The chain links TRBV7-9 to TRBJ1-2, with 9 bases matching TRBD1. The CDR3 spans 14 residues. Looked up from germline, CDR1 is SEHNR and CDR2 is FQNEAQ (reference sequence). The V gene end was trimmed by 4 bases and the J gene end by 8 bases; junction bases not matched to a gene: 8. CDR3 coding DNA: TGTGCCAGCAGCTATCCGGACAGGGGAGGGGGCTACACCTTC. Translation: CASSYPDRGGGYTF.

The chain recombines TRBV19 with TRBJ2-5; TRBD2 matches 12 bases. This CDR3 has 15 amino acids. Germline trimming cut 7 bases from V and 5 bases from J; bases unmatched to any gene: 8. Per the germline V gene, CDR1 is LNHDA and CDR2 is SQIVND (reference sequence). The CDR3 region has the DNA TGTGCCAGTAAAACACTAGCGGGAGGATCGGAGACCCAGTACTTC. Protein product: CASKTLAGGSETQYF.

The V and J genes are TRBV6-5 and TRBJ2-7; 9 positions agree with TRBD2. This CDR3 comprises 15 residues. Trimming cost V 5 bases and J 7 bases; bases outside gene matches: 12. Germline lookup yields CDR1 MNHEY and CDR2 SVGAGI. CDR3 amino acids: CASSRQPGLAREQYF. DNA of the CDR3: TGTGCCAGCAGTCGCCAACCGGGACTAGCAAGGGAGCAGTACTTC.

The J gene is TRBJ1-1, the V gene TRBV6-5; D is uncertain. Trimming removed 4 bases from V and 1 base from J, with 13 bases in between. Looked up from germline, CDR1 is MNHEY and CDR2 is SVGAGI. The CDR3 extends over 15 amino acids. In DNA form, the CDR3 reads TGTGCCAGCAGTTCCCTAGAGGGCGGGAACACTGAAGCTTTCTTT. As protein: CASSSLEGGNTEAFF.

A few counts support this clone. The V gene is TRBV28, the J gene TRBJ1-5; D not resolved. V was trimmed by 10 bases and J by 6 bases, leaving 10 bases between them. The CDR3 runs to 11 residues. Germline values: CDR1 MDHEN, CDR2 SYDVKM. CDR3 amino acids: CAIGIGQPQHF. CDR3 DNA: TGTGCCATCGGGATAGGTCAGCCCCAGCATTTT. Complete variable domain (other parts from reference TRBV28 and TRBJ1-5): DVKVTQSSRYLVKRTGEKVFLECVQDMDHENMFWYRQDPGLGLRLIYFSYDVKMKEKGDIPEGYSVSREKKERFSLILESASTNQTSMYLCAIGIGQPQHFGDGTRLSIL.

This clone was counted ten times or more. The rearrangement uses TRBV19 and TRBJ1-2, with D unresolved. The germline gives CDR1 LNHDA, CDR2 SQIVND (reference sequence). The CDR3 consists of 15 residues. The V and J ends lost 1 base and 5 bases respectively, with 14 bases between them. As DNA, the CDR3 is TGTGCCAGTAGTATAGGGGCGACACCAATATATGGCTACACCTTC. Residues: CASSIGATPIYGYTF. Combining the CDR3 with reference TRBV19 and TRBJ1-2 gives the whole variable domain DGGITQSPKYLFRKEGQNVTLSCEQNLNHDAMYWYRQDPGQGLRLIYYSQIVNDFQKGDIAEGYSVSREKKESFPLTVTSAQKNPTAFYLCASSIGATPIYGYTFGSGTRLTVV.

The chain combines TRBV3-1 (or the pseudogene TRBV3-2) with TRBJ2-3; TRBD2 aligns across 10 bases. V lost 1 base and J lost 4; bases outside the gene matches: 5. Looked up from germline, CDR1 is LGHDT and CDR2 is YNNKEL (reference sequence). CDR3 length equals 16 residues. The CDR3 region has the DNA TGTGCCAGCAGCCAAGCTAGGCTAGCGGGGGCAGATACGCAGTATTTT. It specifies CASSQARLAGADTQYF.

The CDR3 bases are TGTGCCAGCAGACCCCAGGGAGGCGGGGGGGGAGAGACCCAGTACTTC. As protein: CASRPQGGGGGETQYF. The rearrangement uses TRBV2 and TRBJ2-5, with 9 bases identical to TRBD2. Germline values: CDR1 SNHLY, CDR2 FYNNEI. The V and J ends lost 6 bases and 4 bases, in that order; junction bases with no gene match: 12. The CDR3 totals 16 residues.

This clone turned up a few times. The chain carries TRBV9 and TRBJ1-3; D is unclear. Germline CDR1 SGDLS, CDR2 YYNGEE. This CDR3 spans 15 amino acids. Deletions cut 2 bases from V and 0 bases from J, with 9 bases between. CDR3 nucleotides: TGTGCCAGCAGCGTCGATAGTCTCTCTGGAAACACCATATATTTT. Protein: CASSVDSLSGNTIYF.

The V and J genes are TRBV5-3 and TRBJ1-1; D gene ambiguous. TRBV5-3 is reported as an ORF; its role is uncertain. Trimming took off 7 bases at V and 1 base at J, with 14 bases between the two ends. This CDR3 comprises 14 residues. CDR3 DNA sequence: TGTGCCAGACGTCGAAAAGAGGGGAACACTGAAGCTTTCTTT. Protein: CARRRKEGNTEAFF.

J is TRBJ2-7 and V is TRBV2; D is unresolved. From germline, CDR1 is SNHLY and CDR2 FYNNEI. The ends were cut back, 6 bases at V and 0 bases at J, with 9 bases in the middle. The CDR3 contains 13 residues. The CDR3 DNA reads TGTGCCAGCAGCCCCATCGGCTCCTACGAGCAGTACTTC. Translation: CASSPIGSYEQYF.

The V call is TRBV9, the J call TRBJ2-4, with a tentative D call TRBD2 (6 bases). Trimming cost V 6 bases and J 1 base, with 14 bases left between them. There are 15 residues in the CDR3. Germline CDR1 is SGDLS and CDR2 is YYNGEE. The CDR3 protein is CASNVGGSAKNIQYF. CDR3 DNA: TGTGCCAGCAACGTTGGAGGGAGCGCCAAAAACATTCAGTACTTC.

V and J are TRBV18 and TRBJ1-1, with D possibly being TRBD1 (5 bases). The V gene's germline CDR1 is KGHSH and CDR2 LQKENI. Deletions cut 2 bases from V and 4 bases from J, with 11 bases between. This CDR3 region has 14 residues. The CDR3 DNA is TGTGCCAGCTCACCAGAATACGGGGGCACTGAAGCTTTCTTT. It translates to CASSPEYGGTEAFF.

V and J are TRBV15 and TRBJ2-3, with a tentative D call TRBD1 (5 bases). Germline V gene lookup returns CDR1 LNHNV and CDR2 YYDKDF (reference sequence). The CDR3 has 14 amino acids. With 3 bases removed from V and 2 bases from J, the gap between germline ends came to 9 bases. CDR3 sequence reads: CATSRDTFTDTQYF. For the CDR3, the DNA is TGTGCCACCAGCAGGGACACATTCACAGATACGCAGTATTTT.